The rows below give T cell receptor beta chains drawn from one sample of a study of T cell clones after liver transplantation. TCRdb keeps only in-frame clones here, not all; method: immunoSEQ multiplex PCR. The table lists approximately 71,000 clones, more than 85% of them singletons. This specimen consisted of CD4+ T cells from blood, obtained roughly 25 months after liver transplant. The receptors shown here come from a human patient who received a liver transplant. The graft donor may have given rise to some T cells. CDR3s include the opening cysteine and the closing phenylalanine or tryptophan. Fields, in order: D gene, J gene, V gene, clone size, CDR3 DNA, CDR3 protein. D genes are given only for firm matches. The size field is filled for only some rows; it gives once, few, many or a size class.

>TRBD1|TRBJ2-1|TRBV30|-
TGTGCCTGGAGTGTTGGGGACAGGGGCATCTTC
CAWSVGDRGIF
>-|TRBJ2-1|TRBV5-4|-
TGTGCCAGCAGCTTGAGACAGATCCCCAATGAGCAGTTCTTC
CASSLRQIPNEQFF
>-|TRBJ2-2|TRBV19|-
TGTGCCAGTAGTATGACAGGTACCACCGGGGAGCTGTTTTTT
CASSMTGTTGELFF
>TRBD1|TRBJ2-1|TRBV28|-
TGTGCCAGCAGTGTGACAGGGTCCTACAATGAGCAGTTCTTC
CASSVTGSYNEQFF
>TRBD2|TRBJ2-1|TRBV30|-
TGTGCCTGGAGTGTCAGAGCGGGATTCCCCAGCCATGAGCAGTTCTTC
CAWSVRAGFPSHEQFF
>-|TRBJ2-3|TRBV6-1|-
TGTGCCAGCAGTGAATCGCAGGGGCTCAGCACAGATACGCAGTATTTT
CASSESQGLSTDTQYF
>-|TRBJ2-1|TRBV4-1|-
TGCGCCAGCAGCCAAGAGATGAGACTACCCTACAATGAGCAGTTCTTC
CASSQEMRLPYNEQFF
>-|TRBJ2-1|TRBV9|-
TGTGCCAGCAGCGTACAGGACAATGAGCAGTTCTTC
CASSVQDNEQFF
>-|TRBJ1-3|TRBV4-3|-
TGCGCCAGCTCGGGAGGGCAACACAGCTCTGGAAACACCATATATTTT
CASSGGQHSSGNTIYF
>-|TRBJ2-7|TRBV10-2|-
TGCGCCAGCAGTCCCCGAGCGCATACCTACGAGCAGTACTTC
CASSPRAHTYEQYF
>-|TRBJ1-4|TRBV7-8|-
TGTGCCAGCAGCCCTTCCGGGGCCTTGGGGGAAAAACTGTTTTTT
CASSPSGALGEKLFF
>-|TRBJ1-3|TRBV27|-
TGTGCCAGCAGTTTGTCCGGGGGGTACGGAAACACCATATATTTT
CASSLSGGYGNTIYF
>TRBD2|TRBJ2-3|TRBV6-5|once
TGTGCCAGCAGAAGGACTAGCGCCCACGATACGCAGTATTTT
CASRRTSAHDTQYF
>-|TRBJ2-4|TRBV6-1|-
TGTGCCAGCAGTATGGGCCCCAAAAACATTCAGTACTTC
CASSMGPKNIQYF
>TRBD2|TRBJ2-1|TRBV28|-
TGTGCCAGCAGTGTAACTAATAGCGGGAGAGGGAACTCCTACAATGAGCAGTTCTTC
CASSVTNSGRGNSYNEQFF
>TRBD1|TRBJ2-7|TRBV13|-
TGTGCCAGCAGCACCGGGACAGGAGTTTCCTACGAGCAGTACTTC
CASSTGTGVSYEQYF
>-|TRBJ1-4|TRBV27|-
TGTGCCAGCAGTTCCAGGGTTGAAGATAGGGAAAAACTGTTTTTT
CASSSRVEDREKLFF
>-|TRBJ2-1|TRBV5-4|-
TGTGCCAGCAGCCCGGGCCTAAGCTCCTACAATGAGCAGTTCTTC
CASSPGLSSYNEQFF
>TRBD2|TRBJ2-1|TRBV5-6|-
TGTGCCAGCAGCCGATCCGGGACTAGCGGGAGTCGATGGAATGAGCAGTTCTTC
CASSRSGTSGSRWNEQFF
>TRBD1|TRBJ2-7|TRBV19|-
TGTGCCAGTAGTCGGGGACAGGGGGCTCACCTCTACGAGCAGTACTTC
CASSRGQGAHLYEQYF
>-|TRBJ1-2|TRBV19|-
TGTGCCAGTAGTACGGAGATCTCGAACTATGGCTACACCTTC
CASSTEISNYGYTF
>-|TRBJ2-2|TRBV6-6|-
TGTGCCAGCAGTTACCGTCCTTCCGGGGAGCTGTTTTTT
CASSYRPSGELFF
>-|TRBJ2-7|TRBV21-1|once
TGTGCCAGCAGCCTCAAGGGGAGATACGACGAGCAGTACTTC
CASSLKGRYDEQYF
>TRBD2|TRBJ2-7|TRBV19|-
TGTGCCAGTAGTGGGACTAGCGGGAGGACTGAGCAGTACTTC
CASSGTSGRTEQYF
>TRBD1|TRBJ2-3|TRBV7-3|-
TGTGCCAGCAGCTTCCAGGGGGGCACAGATACGCAGTATTTT
CASSFQGGTDTQYF
>TRBD1|TRBJ2-5|TRBV11-2|-
TGTGCCAGCAGCTTACAGGGGGCGGAGACCCAGTACTTC
CASSLQGAETQYF
>-|TRBJ2-7|TRBV27|-
TGTGCCAGCAGTTTGGGACGCCCTCTGCACGAGCAGTACTTC
CASSLGRPLHEQYF
>TRBD1|TRBJ1-1|TRBV7-9|once
TGTGCCAGCAGCCCCAGGGGGGGTTGGGAAGCTTTCTTT
CASSPRGGWEAFF
>TRBD2|TRBJ2-1|TRBV4-2|-
TGTGCCAGCAGCCAGGGGACTAGCGGGGGTTACAATGAGCAGTTCTTC
CASSQGTSGGYNEQFF
>TRBD2|TRBJ2-5|TRBV25-1|-
TGTGCCAGCAGTGGGGGGGGTCGGGAGACCCAGTACTTC
CASSGGGRETQYF
>-|TRBJ1-5|TRBV18|-
TGTGCCAGCTCACAGGACAGCTTGAGCAATCAGCCCCAGCATTTT
CASSQDSLSNQPQHF
>-|TRBJ2-7|TRBV28|few
TGTGCCAGCAGTTTTTGGACCGACTGGGCAGGGAGTCCCGAGCAGTACTTC
CASSFWTDWAGSPEQYF
>-|TRBJ2-1|TRBV5-6|-
TGTGCCAGCAGCTTCCTTAGCGGAAGCTCCTACAATGAGCAGTTCTTC
CASSFLSGSSYNEQFF
>-|TRBJ2-3|TRBV29-1|-
TGCAGCGTTGATTTGCGGGCTAGCACAGATACGCAGTATTTT
CSVDLRASTDTQYF
>-|TRBJ2-2|TRBV14|-
TGTGCCAGCAGCCAGTGGGGGCAGGCCAACACCGGGGAGCTGTTTTTT
CASSQWGQANTGELFF
>-|TRBJ2-7|TRBV5-1|-
TGCGCCAGCAGCTTCCGGGACCACGGGGAGCAGTACTTC
CASSFRDHGEQYF
>TRBD2|TRBJ2-1|TRBV5-6|-
TGTGCCAGCAGCTTAACTAGCGGGAGGAAAAGGAATGAGCAGTTCTTC
CASSLTSGRKRNEQFF
>-|TRBJ1-5|TRBV6-1|once
TGTGCCAGCAGTGATTGGCGGGCTACCGACAGCTATAGCAATCAGCCCCAGCATTTT
CASSDWRATDSYSNQPQHF
>TRBD2|TRBJ2-1|TRBV6-5|-
TGTGCCAGCACTACCGGGACTAGAGACAATGAGCAGTTCTTC
CASTTGTRDNEQFF
>TRBD2|TRBJ2-7|TRBV5-4|-
TGTGCCAGCAGCTTGGGACTAGCGGGAGAATCTGTTTTCTACGAGCAGTACTTC
CASSLGLAGESVFYEQYF
>-|TRBJ2-3|TRBV2|once
TGTGCCAGCAGGGACTACCCGAGTTTCGATACGCAGTATTTT
CASRDYPSFDTQYF
>TRBD1|TRBJ1-1|TRBV30|-
TGTGCCTGGAGTCCTACAGGGGGCGCGGAAGCTTTCTTT
CAWSPTGGAEAFF
>TRBD2|TRBJ2-5|TRBV19|-
TGTGCCAGTAATCCCTCCGGGGGGTACCAAGAGACCCAGTACTTC
CASNPSGGYQETQYF
>TRBD1|TRBJ2-7|TRBV2|-
TGTGCCAGCCTCGAGACAGGCTTCACAGGGGGTATCTTC
CASLETGFTGGIF
>TRBD2|TRBJ2-1|TRBV11-1|-
TGTGCCAGCAGCTTTATAGCGGGAGGAATAAACAATGAGCAGTTCTTC
CASSFIAGGINNEQFF
>TRBD2|TRBJ2-7|TRBV5-1|-
TGCGCCAGCAGCGCCGGGACTAGCGGGTCCCTTCAAAGGCCGTCGGAGCAGTACTTC
CASSAGTSGSLQRPSEQYF
>TRBD2|TRBJ2-1|TRBV5-6|-
TGTGCCAGCAGCTTCGGGACTAGCCTCCGGGATGAGCAGTTCTTC
CASSFGTSLRDEQFF
>TRBD1|TRBJ1-1|TRBV5-1|-
TGCGCCAGCAGCTCCGGGACAGGGGACACTGAAGCTTTCTTT
CASSSGTGDTEAFF
>-|TRBJ2-7|TRBV2|-
TGTGCCAGCAGGGGTGGAACAGTAGCTTCCTACGAGCAGTACTTC
CASRGGTVASYEQYF
>-|TRBJ2-7|TRBV5-8|-
TGTGCCAGCAGCTTGGGCGGACAGCCTCGACACGAGCAGTACTTC
CASSLGGQPRHEQYF